This T cell receptor beta chain was profiled in a study of monozygotic twins with inflammatory bowel disease. Remarks on this clonotype: Its cognate antigen is unknown.

Researchers used roughly 3,800 ng of total RNA for each TCR library. Reanalyzing the 5' RACE reads, TCRdb keeps one entry per CDR3 protein, without DNA. Its listing shows fewer than 450,000 distinct CDR3 sequences. The study's findings and limits: Healthy co-twins showed greater TCRbeta diversity (inverse Simpson) than IBD patients.

The origin of this receptor is a human donor with ulcerative colitis or Crohn's disease, or a healthy co-twin of an affected twin (not recorded which). The sequenced material came from blood.

CDR3 in amino acids: CASSLEGTSYEQYF. V usage is TRBV7-9 and J usage is TRBJ2-7. Germline V gene lookup returns CDR1 SEHNR and CDR2 FQNEAQ (reference sequence). The CDR3 contains 14 residues.